The 2 T cell receptor beta chains below were found in one sample sequenced in a study of blood T cell repertoires in COVID-19. TCRdb keeps only in-frame clones here, not all; method: immunoSEQ multiplex PCR. The data contain about 93,000 clones, 75% to 90% of them singletons. The sample comprised peripheral blood. The receptors were gathered from a man in his sixties with COVID-19, enrolled during active disease.

This clone was counted between two and nine times. V usage is TRBV28 and J usage is TRBJ2-1; 14 bases match TRBD2. The germline gives CDR1 MDHEN, CDR2 SYDVKM. Trimming cost V 6 bases and J 8 bases; bases outside gene matches: 9. CDR3 length equals 16 residues. The CDR3 nucleotides read TGTGCCAGCAGACGGGGACTAGCGGGAGTCGGTCATGAGCAGTTCTTC. It codes for CASRRGLAGVGHEQFF.

The chain has TRBV19 and TRBJ2-7; 9 nucleotides match TRBD1. The CDR3 has 15 residues. Per germline, CDR1 LNHDA and CDR2 SQIVND (reference sequence). Germline trimming cut 4 bases from V and 0 bases from J; bases unmatched to any gene: 4. The CDR3 reads CASSRTGESSYEQYF. In DNA, the CDR3 is TGTGCCAGTAGTAGGACAGGGGAAAGCTCCTACGAGCAGTACTTC.